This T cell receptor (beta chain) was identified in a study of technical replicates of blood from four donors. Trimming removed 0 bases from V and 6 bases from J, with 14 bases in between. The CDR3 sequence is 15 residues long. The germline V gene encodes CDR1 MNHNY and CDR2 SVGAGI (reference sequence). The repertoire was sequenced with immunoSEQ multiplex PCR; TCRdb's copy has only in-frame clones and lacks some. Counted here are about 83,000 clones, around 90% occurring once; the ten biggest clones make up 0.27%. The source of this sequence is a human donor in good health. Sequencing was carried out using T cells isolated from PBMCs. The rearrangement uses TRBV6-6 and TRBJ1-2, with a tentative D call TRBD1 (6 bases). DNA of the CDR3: TGTGCCAGCAGTTACTCGTCCGCCAGGGGCGATGGCTACACCTTC. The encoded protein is CASSYSSARGDGYTF.